These T cell receptor beta chains were read from a single sample in a study of cytomegalovirus exposure and HLA in healthy donors. Generated by immunoSEQ multiplex PCR, the TCRdb table keeps only in-frame clones and is missing some. In the table there are some 110,000 clones, 75% of which are singletons. The sample comprised PBMCs. These receptors were taken from a man in his forties in good health and CMV-seronegative. CDR3s include the opening cysteine and the closing phenylalanine or tryptophan. Each record gives: V gene, clone size, D gene, J gene, CDR3 DNA, CDR3 protein. The D gene is left open where the match is weak. Size is stated for part of the rows, as once, few or many counts, or as a class when the clone is expanded.

>TRBV7-2|NA|NA|TRBJ2-1
TGTGCCAGCACAGGCGGGGCATGGTCCTACAATGAGCAGTTCTTC
CASTGGAWSYNEQFF
>TRBV11-2|NA|TRBD2|TRBJ2-7
TGTGCCAGCAGCTTGACTAGCGGGAGGGGTTACGAGCAGTACTTC
CASSLTSGRGYEQYF
>TRBV7-9|few|TRBD1|TRBJ1-4
TGTGCCAGCAGCATAGAGACAGGGATCAATGAAAAACTGTTTTTT
CASSIETGINEKLFF
>TRBV11-3|few|NA|TRBJ2-7
TGTGCCAGCAGCTTAGATCGCTTGCAGGGGCGCAGGCCCTACGAGCAGTACTTC
CASSLDRLQGRRPYEQYF
>TRBV6-1|NA|NA|TRBJ2-2
TGTGCCAGCAGTGAAGCTGGGGCCTTCAAGGGGACCGGGGAGCTGTTTTTT
CASSEAGAFKGTGELFF
>TRBV6-5|NA|TRBD1|TRBJ1-1
TGTGCCAGCAGTCGAGACAGGGCGGGGAACACTGAAGCTTTCTTT
CASSRDRAGNTEAFF
>TRBV9|NA|TRBD2|TRBJ2-6
TGTGCCAGCAGCACCAACTTCGGGGGGAGCTCTGGGGCCAACGTCCTGACTTTC
CASSTNFGGSSGANVLTF
>TRBV5-6|once|NA|TRBJ2-7
TGTGCCAGCAGCCGGCGGGACAGAACCTACGAGCAGTACTTC
CASSRRDRTYEQYF
>TRBV7-9|NA|TRBD1|TRBJ1-6
TGTTCCAGCAGCGTCCGGGACAGGGGGCTTAATTCACCCCTCCACTTT
CSSSVRDRGLNSPLHF
>TRBV7-2|NA|TRBD1|TRBJ2-7
TGTGCCAGCAGCTTAGCCGGGACAGGGGTTCCCTACGAGCAGTACTTC
CASSLAGTGVPYEQYF
>TRBV5-1|NA|TRBD2|TRBJ2-3
TGCGCCAGCAGTAAGCGGGGGGACACAGATACGCAGTATTTT
CASSKRGDTDTQYF
>TRBV7-9|NA|NA|TRBJ1-2
TGTGCCAGCAGCGGGGAGGCAGAATACTATGGCTACACCTTC
CASSGEAEYYGYTF
>TRBV19|NA|NA|TRBJ2-7
TGTGCCAGTAGTTTCAACAGTGGCGAGCAGTACTTC
CASSFNSGEQYF
>TRBV4-1|NA|NA|TRBJ1-1
TGCGCCAGCAGACGGACAGCGCTAGGGACTGAAGCTTTCTTT
CASRRTALGTEAFF
>TRBV6-1|NA|TRBD2|TRBJ2-2
TGTGCCAGCAGCCTCGGACTAGTCCGCACCGGGGAGCTGTTTTTT
CASSLGLVRTGELFF
>TRBV6-4|NA|TRBD2|TRBJ2-3
TGTGCCAGCAGTGACTCTAGCGGGGGGGATACGCAGTATTTT
CASSDSSGGDTQYF
>TRBV20-1|NA|NA|TRBJ2-1
TGCAGTGCTAACAGAATCAATGAGCAGTTCTTC
CSANRINEQFF
>TRBV4-1|NA|NA|TRBJ2-5
TGCGCCAGCAGCCAAGTAGAAGGGATCGGGAAGACCCAGTACTTC
CASSQVEGIGKTQYF
>TRBV19|NA|TRBD2|TRBJ2-7
TGTGCCAGTAGTAGAGAGACAGCGGGAGCCTACGAGCAGTACTTC
CASSRETAGAYEQYF
>TRBV7-2|NA|TRBD1|TRBJ1-4
TGTGCCAGCAGCTCCCAGGGGGGCGTAGCTGAAAAACTGTTTTTT
CASSSQGGVAEKLFF
>TRBV4-1|NA|NA|TRBJ2-5
TGCGCCAGCAGCCAAGGCCCTACCCCACAAGAGACCCAGTACTTC
CASSQGPTPQETQYF
>TRBV5-8|few|NA|TRBJ1-5
TGTGCCAGCACCTACGGACTTAGCAATCAGCCCCAGCATTTT
CASTYGLSNQPQHF
>TRBV27|once|NA|TRBJ2-7
TGTGCCAGCAGTTTCGGCCAGGGGGGCGAGCAGTACTTC
CASSFGQGGEQYF
>TRBV5-6|few|NA|TRBJ1-6
TGTGCCAGCAGCTTGGCGGGGGAGGGGTCCTATAATTCACCCCTCCACTTT
CASSLAGEGSYNSPLHF
>TRBV5-6|NA|NA|TRBJ1-4
TGTGCCAGCAGCTTGCCGGGGATTCAGGAAAAACTGTTTTTT
CASSLPGIQEKLFF
>TRBV11-2|NA|NA|TRBJ2-5
TGTGCCAGCAGCTTAAACAACGGAGGGTCAGAGACCCAGTACTTC
CASSLNNGGSETQYF
>TRBV11-2|NA|TRBD1|TRBJ1-6
TGTGCCAGCACCGCCGGGACAGGAAATTCACCCCTCCACTTT
CASTAGTGNSPLHF
>TRBV7-9|NA|TRBD1|TRBJ1-3
TGTGCCAGCAGCGTGACAGGGGTTGGAAACACCATATATTTT
CASSVTGVGNTIYF